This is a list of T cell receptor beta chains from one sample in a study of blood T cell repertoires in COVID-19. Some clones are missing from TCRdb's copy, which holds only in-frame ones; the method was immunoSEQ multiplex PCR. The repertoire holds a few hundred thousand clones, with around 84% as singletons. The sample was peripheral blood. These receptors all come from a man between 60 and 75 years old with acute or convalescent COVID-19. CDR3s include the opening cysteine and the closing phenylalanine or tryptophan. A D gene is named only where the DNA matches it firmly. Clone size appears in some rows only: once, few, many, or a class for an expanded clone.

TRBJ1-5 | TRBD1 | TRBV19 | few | TGTGCCAGTAGTATTGTGGACAGGGTGGCTTATCAGCCCCAGCATTTT | CASSIVDRVAYQPQHF
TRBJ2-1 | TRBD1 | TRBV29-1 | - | TGCAGCGTGTTGGAACAGGGGGCTTCTATATCTCCCTACAATGAGCAGTTCTTC | CSVLEQGASISPYNEQFF
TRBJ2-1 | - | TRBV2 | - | TGTGCCACCCCCGGACAGTTTTACAATGAGCAGTTCTTC | CATPGQFYNEQFF
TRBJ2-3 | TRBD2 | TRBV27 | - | TGTGCCAGCAGGCCGACTAGCGGATCTACGCAGTATTTT | CASRPTSGSTQYF
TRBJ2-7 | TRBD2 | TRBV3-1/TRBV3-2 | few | TGTGCCACCTCATGGGGGACTAGCGGGACCCACGAGCAGTACTTC | CATSWGTSGTHEQYF
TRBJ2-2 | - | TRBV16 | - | TGTGCCAGCAGCCAAACCGAGCTAGCATCCGGGGAGCTGTTTTTT | CASSQTELASGELFF
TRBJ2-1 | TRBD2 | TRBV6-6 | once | TGTGCCAGCAGTCCCACTCGCCCTGGATTAGCGGGAGGGCCGGGGAGCTCCTACAATGAGCAGTTCTTC | CASSPTRPGLAGGPGSSYNEQFF
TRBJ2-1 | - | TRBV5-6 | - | TGTGCCAGCAGCTTGGTGTTAGCGGAACACTACAATGAGCAGTTCTTC | CASSLVLAEHYNEQFF
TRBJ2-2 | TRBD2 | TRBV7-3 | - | TGTGCCAGCAGCCATGTCGGACTAGCGGGGGGCCAGGGCACCGGGGAGCTGTTTTTT | CASSHVGLAGGQGTGELFF
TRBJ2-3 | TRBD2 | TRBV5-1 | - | TGCGCCAGCAGCTTTAGCGGGAGCACAGATACGCAGTATTTT | CASSFSGSTDTQYF
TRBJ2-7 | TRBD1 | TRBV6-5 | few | TGTGCCAGCAGTACAGGGGGAAATAGGCAGTACTTC | CASSTGGNRQYF
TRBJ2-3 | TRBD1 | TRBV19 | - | TGTGCCAGTAGTGCAACAGGGGTAGGGGGAGATACGCAGTATTTT | CASSATGVGGDTQYF
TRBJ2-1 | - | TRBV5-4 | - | TGTGCCAGCTCGGACTCCTCGGGGAATGAGCAGTTCTTC | CASSDSSGNEQFF
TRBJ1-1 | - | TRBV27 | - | TGTGCCAGTAGACGATGGAGGAACACTGAAGCTTTCTTT | CASRRWRNTEAFF
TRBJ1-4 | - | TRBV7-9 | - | TGTGCCAGCAGCCGGCGGGGCGGGAATGGGCCCAATGAAAAACTGTTTTTT | CASSRRGGNGPNEKLFF
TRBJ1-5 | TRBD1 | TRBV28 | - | TGTGCCAGCAGTTCCGGGACAGGGGGCTTAAATCAGCCCCAGCATTTT | CASSSGTGGLNQPQHF
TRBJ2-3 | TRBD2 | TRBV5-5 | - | TGTGCCAGCAGCTCACTAGCGGGGGAGGATACGCAGTATTTT | CASSSLAGEDTQYF
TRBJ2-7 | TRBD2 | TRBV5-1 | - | TGCGCCAGCAGCTTGGCTCCACTAGCGGGGGGGTCCTACGAGCAGTACTTC | CASSLAPLAGGSYEQYF
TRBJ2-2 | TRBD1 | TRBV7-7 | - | TGTGCTAGCAGCTTAAGCCACGGGACAGCGAACACCGGGGAGCTGTTTTTT | CASSLSHGTANTGELFF
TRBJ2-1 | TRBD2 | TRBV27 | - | TGTGCCAGCAGTCCGGGACTAGCGGGAGGTGCATACTACAATGAGCAGTTCTTC | CASSPGLAGGAYYNEQFF
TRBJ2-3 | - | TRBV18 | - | TGTGCCAGCTCACCCGGACGGGGGTACACAGATACGCAGTATTTT | CASSPGRGYTDTQYF
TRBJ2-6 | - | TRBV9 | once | TGTGCCAGCAGCGTAGTGGGGGCAACGGGGGCCAACGTCCTGACTTTC | CASSVVGATGANVLTF
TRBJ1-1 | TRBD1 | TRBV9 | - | TGTGCCAGCAGCGGACCGGGACAGCTGAACACTGAAGCTTTCTTT | CASSGPGQLNTEAFF
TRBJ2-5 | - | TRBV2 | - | TGTGCCAGCAGTGAAGGATACACTAAGACCCAGTACTTC | CASSEGYTKTQYF
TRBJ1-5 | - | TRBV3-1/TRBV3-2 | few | TGTGCCAGCAGCCGCGGACAAGTTGGTCAGCCCCAGCATTTT | CASSRGQVGQPQHF
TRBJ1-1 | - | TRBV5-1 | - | TGCGCCAGCAGCTTGGTGAGCCGGACAACCGCGAACACTGAAGCTTTCTTT | CASSLVSRTTANTEAFF
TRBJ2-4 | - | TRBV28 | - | TGTGCCAGCAGCCGATCGGACGACGGGGGCATTCAGTACTTC | CASSRSDDGGIQYF
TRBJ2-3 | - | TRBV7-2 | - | TGTGCCAGCAGCCTGGACAGCCCTTTAGGGACAGATACGCAGTATTTT | CASSLDSPLGTDTQYF
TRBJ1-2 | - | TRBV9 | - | TGTGCCAGCAGCGGTCAGGGGTACACCTTC | CASSGQGYTF
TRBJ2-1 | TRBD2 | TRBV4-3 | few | TGCGCCAGCAGCCAAGATCAGGGACTAGTTATTGAGCAGTTCTTC | CASSQDQGLVIEQFF